The rows below give T cell receptor beta chains drawn from one sample of a study of response to subunit inactivated influenza vaccine. Via MiXCR, TCRdb re-called the RT-PCR reads, giving one row per CDR3 protein. The top ten clones hold approximately 10% of a sample with about 530,000 distinct CDR3 sequences, 12% of them seen once. Sequences were derived from PBMCs from blood, sampled on the day of vaccination. These receptors were obtained from a man aged 50-60 years who received an inactivated influenza vaccine. Each CDR3 is given with its conserved first and last residue. Each record gives: J gene, V gene, CDR3 protein.

TRBJ2-7 TRBV12-3/TRBV12-4 CASSRQGTGEQYF
TRBJ2-1 TRBV5-5 CASSLVGQGREQFF
TRBJ2-3 TRBV4-1 CASSQDRQEAYTDTQYF
TRBJ1-1 TRBV11-2 CASSLDWDRPKAFF
TRBJ2-1 TRBV27 CASSSQGFGSYNEQFF
TRBJ2-5 TRBV20-1 CSARFGRPQETQYF
TRBJ2-2 TRBV27 CASTPRSGENTGELFF
TRBJ2-3 TRBV7-8 CASSLWGTDTQYF
TRBJ2-7 TRBV7-9 CASSAARQGARNYEQYF
TRBJ2-2 TRBV5-1 CASSGPTSGGRNTGELFF
TRBJ2-2 TRBV5-1 CASSWAGAGSTGELFF
TRBJ2-3 TRBV20-1 CSARDLGGGSTDTQYF
TRBJ2-7 TRBV20-1 CSAHGDAYEQYF
TRBJ2-1 TRBV20-1 CSAGTGAYNEQFF
TRBJ1-2 TRBV7-7 CASSLRARTYGYTF
TRBJ2-3 TRBV6-5 CASSFSGIPTDTQYF
TRBJ2-6 TRBV18 CASSPGISGANVLTF
TRBJ2-3 TRBV5-1 CASDRGFSTDTQYF
TRBJ1-1 TRBV7-9 CASSLGSMNTEAFF
TRBJ2-7 TRBV5-1 CASSLVSGVNYEQYF
TRBJ2-4 TRBV29-1 CSVFSGRADKNIQYF
TRBJ2-7 TRBV12-3/TRBV12-4 CASSSLNEQYF
TRBJ2-4 TRBV5-1 CASSFNVGTLAKNIQYF
TRBJ2-5 TRBV29-1 CSVGGDRGTFETQYF
TRBJ2-4 TRBV7-9 CASSTEDRANIQYF
TRBJ2-2 TRBV27 CASSLRGQGTGELFF
TRBJ2-2 TRBV5-1 CASSLLEGELFF
TRBJ2-4 TRBV28 CATGSGTGDIQYF
TRBJ2-7 TRBV29-1 CSVRTGSAYEQYF
TRBJ2-3 TRBV12-3/TRBV12-4 CASRVRSTDTQYF
TRBJ2-7 TRBV5-1 CASSLLREGSYEQYF
TRBJ1-3 TRBV29-1 CSVLTGSSGNTIYF
TRBJ2-5 TRBV7-2 CASSLVGLDLETQYF
TRBJ2-1 TRBV29-1 CSVGARLVEDEQFF
TRBJ2-1 TRBV11-2 CASSRTGTSYNEQFF
TRBJ1-2 TRBV20-1 CSATEPTKTGYTF
TRBJ1-2 TRBV7-9 CASSPKESSNYGYTF
TRBJ2-7 TRBV20-1 CSAGAREQYF
TRBJ2-5 TRBV7-9 CASSQGHRGWTQYF
TRBJ2-5 TRBV5-6 CASSFNQGQETQYF
TRBJ2-1 TRBV6-6 CASSYPKTFSLDRGQPRWDEQFF
TRBJ2-2 TRBV7-9 CASSNTGLGLFF
TRBJ1-1 TRBV11-2 CASSLVFGSAPTKAFF
TRBJ2-3 TRBV7-9 CASSLGLAGEKDTQYF
TRBJ2-3 TRBV2 CARDGTSGYTDTQYF